A selection of T cell receptor beta chains follows, all from one sample in a study of T-cell memory formation after mild COVID-19. A single record per CDR3 protein comes from TCRdb applying MiXCR to the 5' RACE reads. The sample includes hundreds of thousands of distinct CDR3 sequences, approximately 16% of them seen just once. What was sequenced was PBMCs or a T cell subset sorted from them (not recorded which). These receptor sequences come from a man between 18 and 35 years old who had mild COVID-19 (a few samples of this study predate the infection). Cell type and time point are not known. The CDR3 runs from the conserved cysteine through the conserved F or W. The order of the fields is CDR3 length, J gene, clone size, D gene, V gene, CDR3 protein, CDR3 DNA. A D gene is named only where the DNA matches it firmly. Only part of the rows carry a size: once, few, many, or a class if the clone is expanded.

length: 14; J: TRBJ1-6; size: -; D: TRBD1; V: TRBV12-3/TRBV12-4; CDR3: CASSKGQGVAPLHF; DNA: TGTGCCAGCAGTAAAGGACAGGGGGTTGCACCCCTCCACTTT
length: 15; J: TRBJ1-5; size: -; D: -; V: TRBV5-1; CDR3: CASSTEPQSNQPQHF; DNA: TGCGCCAGCAGCACGGAGCCACAGTCCAATCAGCCCCAGCATTTT
length: 13; J: TRBJ1-2; size: few; D: TRBD1; V: TRBV20-1; CDR3: CSARQQGFYGYTF; DNA: TGCAGTGCTAGACAACAGGGGTTCTATGGCTACACCTTC
length: 16; J: TRBJ2-7; size: -; D: TRBD1; V: TRBV12-3/TRBV12-4; CDR3: CASSSNFGQGVVEQYF; DNA: TGTGCCAGCAGTTCGAACTTCGGACAGGGGGTGGTAGAGCAGTACTTC
length: 14; J: TRBJ1-1; size: few; D: -; V: TRBV5-1; CDR3: CASSLGTVRELAFF; DNA: TGCGCCAGCAGCTTGGGGACGGTCAGGGAGTTGGCTTTCTTT
length: 15; J: TRBJ2-5; size: few; D: -; V: TRBV7-9; CDR3: CASSLAWGSGETQYF; DNA: TGTGCCAGCAGCTTAGCGTGGGGGAGTGGAGAGACCCAGTACTTC
length: 17; J: TRBJ2-1; size: once; D: TRBD1; V: TRBV2; CDR3: CASHSSPGQGAVNEQFF; DNA: TGTGCCAGCCACTCCTCCCCGGGACAGGGGGCTGTAAATGAGCAGTTCTTC
length: 12; J: TRBJ2-7; size: -; D: -; V: TRBV11-1; CDR3: CASSLSPDEQYF; DNA: TGTGCCAGCAGCTTATCCCCAGACGAGCAGTACTTC
length: 16; J: TRBJ1-6; size: once; D: TRBD1; V: TRBV3-1; CDR3: CASSQGLQGENSPLHF; DNA: TGTGCCAGCAGCCAGGGGTTACAGGGGGAGAATTCACCCCTCCACTTT
length: 14; J: TRBJ1-1; size: few; D: -; V: TRBV7-9; CDR3: CASSLGGQGGSAFF; DNA: TGTGCCAGCAGCTTAGGTGGCCAGGGTGGATCAGCTTTCTTT
length: 14; J: TRBJ1-5; size: -; D: -; V: TRBV15; CDR3: CATGRGGRRQPQHF; DNA: TGTGCCACGGGACGGGGGGGCCGTAGGCAGCCCCAGCATTTT
length: 16; J: TRBJ1-6; size: many; D: -; V: TRBV6-5; CDR3: CASSYSQTKRDSPLHF; DNA: TGTGCCAGCAGTTACAGCCAGACTAAAAGGGATTCACCCCTCCACTTT
length: 12; J: TRBJ2-5; size: many; D: -; V: TRBV7-8; CDR3: CASSLAFETQYF; DNA: TGTGCCAGCAGCTTAGCGTTCGAGACCCAGTACTTC
length: 17; J: TRBJ2-4; size: few; D: -; V: TRBV21-1; CDR3: CASSKVQGGLRLPIQYF; DNA: TGTGCCAGCAGCAAAGTACAGGGCGGCTTACGACTCCCCATTCAGTACTTC
length: 16; J: TRBJ1-3; size: -; D: -; V: TRBV2; CDR3: CASNRQGAVSGNTIYF; DNA: TGTGCCAGCAACCGTCAGGGAGCTGTCTCTGGAAACACCATATATTTT
length: 14; J: TRBJ2-7; size: many; D: -; V: TRBV4-3; CDR3: CASSHGDVGATQYF; DNA: TGCGCCAGCAGCCATGGGGACGTAGGGGCGACGCAGTACTTC
length: 12; J: TRBJ2-3; size: few; D: -; V: TRBV6-5; CDR3: CASKSRYNTQYF; DNA: TGTGCCAGCAAGAGCAGATACAATACGCAGTATTTT
length: 15; J: TRBJ1-6; size: many; D: -; V: TRBV15; CDR3: CATSRGGPGNSPLHF; DNA: TGTGCCACCAGCAGAGGCGGGCCCGGTAATTCACCCCTCCACTTT
length: 13; J: TRBJ1-2; size: -; D: -; V: TRBV7-3; CDR3: CASSEGGVYGYTF; DNA: TGTGCCAGCTCGGAGGGGGGAGTCTATGGCTACACCTTC
length: 14; J: TRBJ1-2; size: few; D: -; V: TRBV12-3/TRBV12-4; CDR3: CASSLASGNYGYTF; DNA: TGTGCCAGCAGTTTGGCCTCAGGGAACTATGGCTACACCTTC
length: 15; J: TRBJ2-2; size: -; D: TRBD2; V: TRBV5-1; CDR3: CASSLAGLAAGELFF; DNA: TGCGCCAGCAGCTTGGCGGGACTAGCGGCCGGGGAGCTGTTTTTT
length: 16; J: TRBJ1-3; size: many; D: TRBD1; V: TRBV5-6; CDR3: CASSFWTGNIGNTIYF; DNA: TGTGCCAGCAGCTTTTGGACAGGGAATATTGGAAACACCATATATTTT
length: 11; J: TRBJ1-2; size: few; D: -; V: TRBV7-9; CDR3: CASRRLVGYTF; DNA: TGTGCCAGCCGGCGTCTGGTGGGCTACACCTTC
length: 11; J: TRBJ2-3; size: many; D: -; V: TRBV28; CDR3: CASSLPDTQYF; DNA: TGTGCCAGCAGTTTACCCGATACGCAGTATTTT
length: 15; J: TRBJ2-3; size: few; D: -; V: TRBV7-8; CDR3: CASSPKRLPADTQYF; DNA: TGTGCCAGCAGCCCCAAGAGGTTGCCCGCAGATACGCAGTATTTT
length: 15; J: TRBJ2-7; size: -; D: -; V: TRBV12-3/TRBV12-4; CDR3: CASSFGEVGFYEQYF; DNA: TGTGCCAGCAGTTTCGGGGAGGTAGGTTTCTACGAGCAGTACTTC
length: 15; J: TRBJ1-5; size: -; D: -; V: TRBV2; CDR3: CASSADGHSNQPQHF; DNA: TGTGCCAGCAGTGCGGACGGCCATAGCAATCAGCCCCAGCATTTT
length: 14; J: TRBJ2-7; size: -; D: -; V: TRBV19; CDR3: CASSLRAPSYEQYF; DNA: TGTGCCAGTAGTCTTCGGGCCCCCTCCTACGAGCAGTACTTC
length: 15; J: TRBJ2-3; size: few; D: -; V: TRBV5-6; CDR3: CASSLYLAPKDTQYF; DNA: TGTGCCAGCAGCTTGTATTTGGCTCCCAAGGATACGCAGTATTTT
length: 14; J: TRBJ1-5; size: -; D: -; V: TRBV12-3/TRBV12-4; CDR3: CASSLIQGPQPQHF; DNA: TGTGCCAGCAGTTTGATACAGGGTCCTCAGCCCCAGCATTTT
length: 14; J: TRBJ1-6; size: many; D: TRBD1; V: TRBV27; CDR3: CASSLAQGGSPLHF; DNA: TGTGCCAGCAGTTTAGCCCAGGGGGGCTCACCCCTCCACTTT
length: 14; J: TRBJ2-3; size: -; D: -; V: TRBV29-1; CDR3: CSVAPNGDTDTQYF; DNA: TGCAGCGTTGCCCCTAACGGCGACACAGATACGCAGTATTTT
length: 14; J: TRBJ2-7; size: -; D: -; V: TRBV20-1; CDR3: CSARDPQGSYEQYF; DNA: TGCAGTGCTAGAGATCCGCAGGGGTCCTACGAGCAGTACTTC
length: 12; J: TRBJ1-1; size: few; D: -; V: TRBV6-6; CDR3: CASSPTVTEAFF; DNA: TGTGCCAGCAGTCCTACGGTCACTGAAGCTTTCTTT
length: 14; J: TRBJ2-1; size: -; D: -; V: TRBV9; CDR3: CASAPGSSYNEQLF; DNA: TGTGCCAGTGCGCCAGGGAGCTCCTACAATGAGCAGTTATTC
length: 16; J: TRBJ2-3; size: -; D: -; V: TRBV12-3/TRBV12-4; CDR3: CASSRRIAENTDTQYF; DNA: TGTGCCAGCAGCCGCAGGATAGCGGAAAACACAGATACGCAGTATTTT
length: 16; J: TRBJ2-3; size: many; D: -; V: TRBV6-5; CDR3: CASSYGGGGFADTQYF; DNA: TGTGCCAGCAGTTACGGGGGAGGAGGTTTTGCAGATACGCAGTATTTT
length: 15; J: TRBJ1-5; size: few; D: -; V: TRBV5-6; CDR3: CASSQAWQGAQPQHF; DNA: TGTGCCAGCAGCCAGGCCTGGCAGGGCGCTCAGCCCCAGCATTTT
length: 17; J: TRBJ2-6; size: -; D: -; V: TRBV29-1; CDR3: CSVTWGGHLSGANVLTF; DNA: TGCAGCGTGACGTGGGGTGGCCATCTATCTGGGGCCAACGTCCTGACTTTC
length: 19; J: TRBJ2-6; size: -; D: TRBD1; V: TRBV19; CDR3: CASSRGPGQGYSGANVLTF; DNA: TGTGCCAGTAGTAGAGGTCCGGGACAGGGGTACTCTGGGGCCAACGTCCTGACTTTC
length: 14; J: TRBJ1-1; size: few; D: -; V: TRBV11-3; CDR3: CASSLHRESTEAFF; DNA: TGTGCCAGCAGCTTACACAGGGAGAGCACTGAAGCTTTCTTT
length: 13; J: TRBJ1-1; size: many; D: TRBD1; V: TRBV29-1; CDR3: CSTWGQGASEAFF; DNA: TGCAGCACCTGGGGGCAGGGGGCATCTGAAGCTTTCTTT
length: 14; J: TRBJ2-5; size: -; D: TRBD1; V: TRBV12-3/TRBV12-4; CDR3: CASSSDRGPETQYF; DNA: TGTGCCAGCAGTTCGGACAGGGGGCCGGAGACCCAGTACTTC
length: 11; J: TRBJ1-1; size: few; D: -; V: TRBV20-1; CDR3: CSASNIDEAFF; DNA: TGCAGTGCTAGCAACATAGATGAGGCTTTCTTT
length: 20; J: TRBJ1-1; size: -; D: TRBD1; V: TRBV6-5; CDR3: CASSYSSRDSFYRAGGEAFF; DNA: TGTGCCAGCAGTTACTCGAGTCGGGACAGTTTCTATCGGGCCGGGGGTGAAGCTTTCTTT
length: 14; J: TRBJ1-5; size: -; D: TRBD1; V: TRBV20-1; CDR3: CSAREVAGGGPQHF; DNA: TGCAGTGCTAGAGAGGTTGCAGGGGGAGGGCCCCAGCATTTT
length: 11; J: TRBJ1-1; size: -; D: -; V: TRBV29-1; CDR3: CSVFRTDEAFF; DNA: TGCAGCGTTTTTAGGACAGACGAAGCTTTCTTT
length: 17; J: TRBJ2-1; size: many; D: -; V: TRBV7-6; CDR3: CASSLVKSGLARDEQFF; DNA: TGTGCCAGCAGCTTAGTAAAGAGCGGTCTAGCTCGAGATGAGCAGTTCTTC
length: 16; J: TRBJ2-3; size: -; D: -; V: TRBV20-1; CDR3: CSAKAHRLSITDTQYF; DNA: TGCAGTGCAAAGGCCCATAGGTTATCGATCACAGATACGCAGTATTTT
length: 14; J: TRBJ2-7; size: -; D: TRBD1; V: TRBV4-3; CDR3: CASSHSTGSHEQYF; DNA: TGCGCCAGCAGCCATTCGACAGGGTCCCACGAGCAGTACTTC
length: 15; J: TRBJ1-1; size: few; D: -; V: TRBV5-1; CDR3: CASSRGGGENTEAFF; DNA: TGCGCCAGCAGCCGGGGTGGGGGGGAGAACACTGAAGCTTTCTTT
length: 16; J: TRBJ2-5; size: few; D: TRBD1; V: TRBV9; CDR3: CASSGDRETFRETQYF; DNA: TGTGCCAGCTCGGGCGACAGGGAAACCTTCAGGGAGACCCAGTACTTC
length: 13; J: TRBJ1-5; size: few; D: -; V: TRBV6-2/TRBV6-3; CDR3: CASSGQPYQPQHF; DNA: TGTGCCAGCTCCGGACAGCCCTATCAGCCCCAGCATTTT
length: 14; J: TRBJ2-5; size: few; D: -; V: TRBV7-6; CDR3: CASSVGGGIETQYF; DNA: TGTGCCAGCAGCGTCGGGGGAGGAATAGAGACCCAGTACTTC
length: 16; J: TRBJ2-6; size: many; D: -; V: TRBV19; CDR3: CASSAQVLGGANVLTF; DNA: TGTGCCAGTAGCGCACAGGTTCTGGGAGGGGCCAACGTCCTGACTTTC